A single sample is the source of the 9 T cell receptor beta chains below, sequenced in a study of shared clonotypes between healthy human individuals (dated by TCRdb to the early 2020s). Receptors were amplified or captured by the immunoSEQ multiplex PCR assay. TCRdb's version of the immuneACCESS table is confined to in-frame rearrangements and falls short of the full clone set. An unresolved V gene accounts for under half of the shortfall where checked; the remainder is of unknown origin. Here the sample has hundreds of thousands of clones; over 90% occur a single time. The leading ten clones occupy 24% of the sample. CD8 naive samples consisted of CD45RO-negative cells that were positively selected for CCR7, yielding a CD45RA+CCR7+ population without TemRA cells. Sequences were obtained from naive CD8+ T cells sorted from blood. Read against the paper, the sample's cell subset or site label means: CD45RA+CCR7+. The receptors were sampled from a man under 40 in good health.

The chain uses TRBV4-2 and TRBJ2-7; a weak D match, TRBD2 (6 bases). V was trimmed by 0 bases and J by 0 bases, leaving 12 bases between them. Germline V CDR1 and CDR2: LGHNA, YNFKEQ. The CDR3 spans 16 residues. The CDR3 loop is CASSQETSLSSYEQYF. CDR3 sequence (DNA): TGTGCCAGCAGCCAAGAAACTAGCCTGAGCTCCTACGAGCAGTACTTC.

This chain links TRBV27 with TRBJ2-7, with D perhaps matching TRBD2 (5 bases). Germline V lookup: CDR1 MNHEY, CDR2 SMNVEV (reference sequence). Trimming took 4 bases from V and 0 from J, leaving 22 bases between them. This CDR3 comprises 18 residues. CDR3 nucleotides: TGTGCCAGCAGTTCGACACGCCTAACTAGAACACGCTCCTACGAGCAGTACTTC. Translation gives CASSSTRLTRTRSYEQYF.

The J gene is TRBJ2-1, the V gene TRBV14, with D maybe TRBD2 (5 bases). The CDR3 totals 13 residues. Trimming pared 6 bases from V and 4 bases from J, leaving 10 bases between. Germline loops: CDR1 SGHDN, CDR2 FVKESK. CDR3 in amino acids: CASRPRGYNEQFF. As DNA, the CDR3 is TGTGCCAGCAGACCTCGGGGTTACAATGAGCAGTTCTTC.

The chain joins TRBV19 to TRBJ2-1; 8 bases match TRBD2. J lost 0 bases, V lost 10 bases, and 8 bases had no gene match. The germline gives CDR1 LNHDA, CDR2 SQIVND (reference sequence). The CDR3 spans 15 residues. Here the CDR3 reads CATRAGVSSYNEQFF. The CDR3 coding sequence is TGTGCCACCCGAGCGGGGGTAAGCTCCTACAATGAGCAGTTCTTC.

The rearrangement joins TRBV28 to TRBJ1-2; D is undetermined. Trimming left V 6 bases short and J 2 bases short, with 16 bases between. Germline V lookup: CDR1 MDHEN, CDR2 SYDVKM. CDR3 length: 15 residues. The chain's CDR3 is CASRPDRRENYGYTF. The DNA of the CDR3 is TGTGCCAGCAGGCCGGACCGGAGAGAGAACTATGGCTACACCTTC.

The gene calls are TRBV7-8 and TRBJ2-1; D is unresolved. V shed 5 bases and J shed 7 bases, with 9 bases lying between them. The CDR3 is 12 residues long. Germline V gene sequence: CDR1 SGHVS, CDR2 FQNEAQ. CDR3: CASSPDSNEQFF. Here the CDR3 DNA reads TGTGCCAGCAGCCCGGATTCAAATGAGCAGTTCTTC.

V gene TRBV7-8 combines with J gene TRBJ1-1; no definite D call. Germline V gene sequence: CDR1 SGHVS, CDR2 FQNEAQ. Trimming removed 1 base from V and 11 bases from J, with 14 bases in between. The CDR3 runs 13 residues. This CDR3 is CASSLDVSPYAFF. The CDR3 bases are TGTGCCAGCAGCTTAGACGTGAGTCCGTATGCTTTCTTT.

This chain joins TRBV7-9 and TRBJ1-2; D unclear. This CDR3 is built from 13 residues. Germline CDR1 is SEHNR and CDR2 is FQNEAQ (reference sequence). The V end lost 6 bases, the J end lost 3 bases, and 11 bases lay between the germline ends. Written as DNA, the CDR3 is TGTGCCAGCAGTCAAAACGAGGACTATGGCTACACCTTC. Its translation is CASSQNEDYGYTF.

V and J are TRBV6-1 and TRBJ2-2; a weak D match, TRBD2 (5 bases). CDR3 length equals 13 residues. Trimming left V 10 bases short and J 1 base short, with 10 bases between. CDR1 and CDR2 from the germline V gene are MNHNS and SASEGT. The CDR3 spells CATEGQNTGELFF. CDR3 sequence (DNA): TGTGCCACTGAGGGTCAGAACACCGGGGAGCTGTTTTTT.